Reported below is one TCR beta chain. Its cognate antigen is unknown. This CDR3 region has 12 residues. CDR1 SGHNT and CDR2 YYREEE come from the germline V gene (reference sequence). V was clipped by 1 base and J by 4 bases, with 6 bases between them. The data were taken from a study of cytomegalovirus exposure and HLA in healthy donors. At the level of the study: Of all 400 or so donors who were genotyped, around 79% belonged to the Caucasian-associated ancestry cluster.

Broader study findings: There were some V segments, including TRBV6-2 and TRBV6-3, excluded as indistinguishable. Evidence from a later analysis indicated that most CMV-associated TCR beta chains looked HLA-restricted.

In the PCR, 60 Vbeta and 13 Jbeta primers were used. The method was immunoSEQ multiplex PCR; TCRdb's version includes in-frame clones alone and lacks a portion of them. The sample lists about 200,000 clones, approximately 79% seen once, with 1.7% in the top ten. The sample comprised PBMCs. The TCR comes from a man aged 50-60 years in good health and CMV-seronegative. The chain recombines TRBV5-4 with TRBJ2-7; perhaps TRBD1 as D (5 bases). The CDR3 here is CASSLQGYEQYF. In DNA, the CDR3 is TGTGCCAGCAGCTTGCAGGGTTACGAGCAGTACTTC.